Ten or more counts support the clone carrying this TCR beta chain. The antigen remains unidentified. Germline V gene lookup returns CDR1 LGHDT and CDR2 YNNKEL (reference sequence). The CDR3 is 16 amino acids. The junction had 4 bases not matched to a gene; V was cut back by 0 bases and J by 2 bases. The data stem from a study of human T cells and chemical hapten exposure. Study overall: After 6 days, upper back 0.01% DPC patch tests were scored.

Study-wide results and limits: In the PT1 data, expanded TCR counts showed a positive correlation with patch test score.

TCRdb independently ran MiXCR on the RACE reads; one entry per CDR3 protein. The repertoire holds tens of thousands of distinct CDR3 sequences, with around 9.4% as singletons. The time point: pre-sensitization, week 0. Noted treatment: therapeutic diphenylcyclopropenone sensitization with weekly scalp DPC. The sequencing here drew on whole blood, taken in connection with sensitization to the hapten diphenylcyclopropenone (DPC). The chain has TRBV3-1 and TRBJ2-4, with 7 bases identical to TRBD2. The TCR was taken from a woman between 40 and 50 years old with alopecia areata. Some clones in this sample may be carry-over from other donors' samples. The CDR3 loop is CASSQDRGEPKNIQYF. The CDR3 bases are TGTGCCAGCAGCCAAGATCGGGGGGAACCCAAAAACATTCAGTACTTC.